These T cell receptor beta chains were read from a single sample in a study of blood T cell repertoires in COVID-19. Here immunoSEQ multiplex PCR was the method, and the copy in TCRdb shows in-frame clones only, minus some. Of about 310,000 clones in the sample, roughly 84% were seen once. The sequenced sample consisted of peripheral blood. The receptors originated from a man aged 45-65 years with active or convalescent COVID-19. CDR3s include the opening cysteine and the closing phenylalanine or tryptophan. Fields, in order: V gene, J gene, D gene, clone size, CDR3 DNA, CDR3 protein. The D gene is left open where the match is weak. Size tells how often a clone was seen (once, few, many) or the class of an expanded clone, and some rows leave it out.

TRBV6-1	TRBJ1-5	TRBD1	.	TGTGCCAGCAGTGAGGGGCAGTGGGACAGAGGCCTAGATTTT	CASSEGQWDRGLDF
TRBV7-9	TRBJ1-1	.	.	TGTGCCAGCAGCATACAGGGCGGGGGCACTGAAGCTTTCTTT	CASSIQGGGTEAFF
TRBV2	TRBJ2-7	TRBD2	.	TGTGCCAGCAGCGGACTAGCGGGGGGCTCCTACGAGCAGTACTTC	CASSGLAGGSYEQYF
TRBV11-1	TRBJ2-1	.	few	TGTGCCACCAACAGCTTAAAGGTATCAGGGAACAATGAGCAGTTCTTC	CATNSLKVSGNNEQFF
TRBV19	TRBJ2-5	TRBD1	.	TGTGCCACCGCCGACAGGGCCGGCGAGACCCAGTACTTC	CATADRAGETQYF
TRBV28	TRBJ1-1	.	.	TGTGCCAGCAGTCTCAACGGCAGGGCCATCACTGAAGCTTTCTTT	CASSLNGRAITEAFF
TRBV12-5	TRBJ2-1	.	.	TGTGCTAGTGGGCAGGGACACAACAATGAGCAGTTCTTC	CASGQGHNNEQFF
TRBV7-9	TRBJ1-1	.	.	TGTGCCAGCATCCGCCAGGGCAGGGGCACTGAAGCTTTCTTT	CASIRQGRGTEAFF
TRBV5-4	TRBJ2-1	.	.	TGTGCCAGCAGCCTAGGAAATGAGCAGTTCTTC	CASSLGNEQFF
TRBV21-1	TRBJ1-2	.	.	TGTGCCAGCATCACGGGGGACTATGGCTACACCTTC	CASITGDYGYTF
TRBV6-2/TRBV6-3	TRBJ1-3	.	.	TGTGCCAGCAGCCGACAGAGGAACTCTGGAAACACCATATATTTT	CASSRQRNSGNTIYF
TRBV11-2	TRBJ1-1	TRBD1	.	TGTGCCAGCAGCTTAGATAGTTTCCGACAGGGTCCTGCAGCTTTCTTT	CASSLDSFRQGPAAFF
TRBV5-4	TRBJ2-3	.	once	TGTGCCAGCAGCTTAACGGGTACAGATACGCAGTATTTT	CASSLTGTDTQYF
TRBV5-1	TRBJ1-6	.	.	TGCGCCAGCAGCTTGGCCTGGGGCAGGGATAATTCACCCCTCCACTTT	CASSLAWGRDNSPLHF
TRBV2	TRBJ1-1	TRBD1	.	TGTGCCAGCAGTGGGGACAGGTTTAACACTGAAGCTTTCTTT	CASSGDRFNTEAFF
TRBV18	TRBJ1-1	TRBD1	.	TGTGCCAGCTCCATGGGACAGGGGGCCCCTGAAGCTTTCTTT	CASSMGQGAPEAFF
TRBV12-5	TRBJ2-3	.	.	TGTGCTAGTGGTCGGGACTCAAACACAGATACGCAGTATTTT	CASGRDSNTDTQYF
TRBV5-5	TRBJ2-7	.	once	TGTGCCAGCAGCTCGACAGCGACGAGCTCCTACGAGCAGTACTTC	CASSSTATSSYEQYF
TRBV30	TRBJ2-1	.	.	TGTGCCTGGATCCCCGACAGAAACAATGAGCAGTTCTTC	CAWIPDRNNEQFF
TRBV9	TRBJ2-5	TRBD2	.	TGTGCCAGCAGCCCCCGGGGTAGCGGGGGAGGAGAGACCCAGTACTTC	CASSPRGSGGGETQYF
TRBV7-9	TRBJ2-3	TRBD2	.	TGTGCCAGCAGCTCCGTAGCGGGCCAGACAGATACGCAGTATTTT	CASSSVAGQTDTQYF
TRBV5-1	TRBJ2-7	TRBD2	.	TGCGCCAGCAGCCCGAACCTAGCGGGAGGAGCCTACGAGCAGTACTTC	CASSPNLAGGAYEQYF
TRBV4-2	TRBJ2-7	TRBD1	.	TGTGCCAGCAGCCAAGAATCGGACAGGGGGTTCGACGAGCAGTACTTC	CASSQESDRGFDEQYF
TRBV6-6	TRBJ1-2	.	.	TGTGCCAGCAGGTCAGGTACTAACTATGGCTACACCTTC	CASRSGTNYGYTF
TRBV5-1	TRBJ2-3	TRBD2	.	TGCGCCAGCAGCCGGGGACTAGCGGATTCTTACACAGATACGCAGTATTTT	CASSRGLADSYTDTQYF
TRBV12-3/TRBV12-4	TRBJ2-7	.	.	TGTGCCAGCAGTTTAACGGGATCCTACGAGCAGTACTTC	CASSLTGSYEQYF